What follows are 17 T cell receptor beta chains derived from one specimen sequenced in a study of blood T cell repertoires in COVID-19. Using immunoSEQ multiplex PCR, the repertoire was profiled, and TCRdb retains in-frame clones only, with some absent. The sample contains more than 200,000 clones, 80% to 90% of which appear only once. The material sequenced was peripheral blood. The source of these receptors is a man aged 25-40 years with active or convalescent COVID-19.

This clone was recorded only once. The V call is TRBV7-2, the J call TRBJ2-1, with no clear D. V lost 1 base and J lost 4, with 11 bases in between. The CDR3 spans 15 residues. Per germline, CDR1 SGHTA and CDR2 FQGNSA. CDR3 nucleotides: TGTGCCAGCAGCTTAGGCGACTCGTTTTACAATGAGCAGTTCTTC. Encoded protein: CASSLGDSFYNEQFF.

The chain is built from TRBV7-2 and TRBJ1-6; tentative D call: TRBD1 (5 bases). Trimming took 5 bases from V and 9 from J, leaving 5 bases between them. This CDR3 is 11 amino acids long. The V gene's germline CDR1 is SGHTA and CDR2 FQGNSA. CDR3: CASSQGSPLHF. DNA for the CDR3: TGTGCCAGCAGCCAGGGTTCACCCCTCCACTTT.

The chain combines TRBV3-1 (or the pseudogene TRBV3-2) with TRBJ2-2, with 10 bases aligning to TRBD2. The CDR3 loop spans 16 amino acids. Trimming cost V 5 bases and J 13 bases; bases outside gene matches: 16. The V gene's germline CDR1 is LGHDT and CDR2 YNNKEL (reference sequence). Here the CDR3 reads CASSEYGTSVIEGLFF. In DNA, the CDR3 is TGTGCCAGCAGCGAGTATGGGACTAGCGTCATAGAAGGGCTGTTTTTT.

This rearrangement joins TRBV2 to TRBJ1-2, with a possible D match to TRBD1 (6 bases). The CDR3 contains 14 residues. V was pared by 7 bases and J by 8 bases, with 20 bases between. Germline CDR1 and CDR2: SNHLY and FYNNEI. The CDR3 sequence: CASTETGIAGGYTF. In nucleotides, the CDR3 is TGTGCCAGCACCGAGACAGGTATAGCTGGCGGCTACACCTTC. The variable domain in full, with the rest retrieved from reference TRBV2 and TRBJ1-2, is EPEVTQTPSHQVTQMGQEVILRCVPISNHLYFYWYRQILGQKVEFLVSFYNNEISEKSEIFDDQFSVERPDGSNFTLKIRSTKLEDSAMYFCASTETGIAGGYTFGSGTRLTVV.

The chain uses TRBV6-1 and TRBJ1-5; 7 bases line up with TRBD1. The V segment lost 0 bases and the J segment 9 bases; nucleotides outside the gene matches: 8. From germline, CDR1 is MNHNS and CDR2 SASEGT. The CDR3 sequence is 15 residues long. In DNA form, the CDR3 reads TGTGCCAGCAGTGAAGCAAGGCAGGGGGTCTCGCCCCAGCATTTT. This codes for CASSEARQGVSPQHF.

This sequence joins TRBV2 and TRBJ2-7; no firm D call. V dropped 4 bases and J dropped 3 bases, with 10 bases sitting between them. CDR1 and CDR2 (germline): SNHLY, FYNNEI. The CDR3 has 13 amino acids. This chain's CDR3 is CASSVGHYYEQYF. The CDR3 nucleotides are TGTGCCAGCAGTGTGGGTCACTACTACGAGCAGTACTTC.

V gene TRBV19 combines with J gene TRBJ1-2, with unresolved D. The CDR3 extends over 15 amino acids. Deletions cut 3 bases from V and 4 bases from J, with 15 bases between. CDR1 and CDR2 from the germline V gene are LNHDA and SQIVND (reference sequence). This CDR3 reads CASSILSYGIYGYTF. CDR3 DNA sequence: TGTGCCAGTAGTATTTTGTCTTACGGGATCTATGGCTACACCTTC.

The J gene is TRBJ2-7, the V gene TRBV7-9; 7 positions agree with TRBD2. The CDR3 loop spans 17 amino acids. The trim removed 2 bases at V and 1 base at J, leaving 11 bases unmatched. In germline, CDR1 is SEHNR, CDR2 FQNEAQ (reference sequence). CDR3 loop: CASSLFSTSESSYEQYF. Written as DNA, the CDR3 is TGTGCCAGCAGCTTATTCTCTACTAGCGAGTCGTCCTACGAGCAGTACTTC.

At least ten counts were recorded for this clone. The chain combines TRBV9 with TRBJ2-2, with 9 bases matching TRBD2. The ends lost 1 base at V and 0 bases at J; junction bases unmatched: 7. Germline-derived CDR1 and CDR2 are SGDLS and YYNGEE. This CDR3 has 18 amino acids. CDR3 sequence reads: CASSVQAGGPANTGELFF. CDR3 sequence (DNA): TGTGCCAGCAGCGTACAAGCGGGGGGCCCGGCGAACACCGGGGAGCTGTTTTTT.

The chain couples TRBV30 to TRBJ1-6, with D perhaps TRBD1 (6 bases). There are 13 residues in the CDR3. CDR1 and CDR2 (germline): GTSNPN, SVGIG (reference sequence). Trimming removed 3 bases at V and 9 bases at J, with 12 bases between. The CDR3 bases are TGTGCCTGGAGGGGGGGGCATGGTTCACCCCTCCACTTT. It encodes CAWRGGHGSPLHF.

The chain carries TRBV7-2 and TRBJ2-3, with D possibly being TRBD2 (6 bases). With 1 base removed from V and 2 bases from J, the gap between germline ends came to 13 bases. Germline V gives CDR1 SGHTA, CDR2 FQGNSA. CDR3 size: 16 residues. The CDR3 DNA reads as TGTGCCAGCAGCTTAGTTGGTAGCGGATACACAGATACGCAGTATTTT. Translating it yields CASSLVGSGYTDTQYF.

The V gene is TRBV18, the J gene TRBJ1-1; the D gene is possibly TRBD1 (6 bases). Trimming pared 4 bases from V and 1 base from J, leaving 10 bases between. This CDR3 spans 14 amino acids. The germline CDR1 and CDR2 sequences are KGHSH and LQKENI. CDR3: CASSQDRTNTEAFF. The CDR3 coding sequence is TGTGCCAGCTCACAGGACAGAACGAACACTGAAGCTTTCTTT.

This chain uses TRBV6-2 or TRBV6-3 with TRBJ2-1; a possible D gene is TRBD2 (6 bases). Germline V gene data show CDR1 as MNHEY and CDR2 as SVGEGT. CDR3 length: 16 residues. V was shortened by 6 bases and J by 8 bases, with 23 bases between the two germline ends. The CDR3 reads CASSPIAGIWGDEQFF. The DNA for the CDR3 is TGTGCCAGCAGCCCTATCGCCGGGATCTGGGGGGATGAGCAGTTCTTC.

This clone was recorded once. CDR3 region: CASSLEQGYEQYF. CDR3 bases: TGTGCCAGCAGCTTAGAACAGGGTTACGAGCAGTACTTC. The V call is TRBV7-9, the J call TRBJ2-7; perhaps TRBD1 as D (6 bases). Trimming took 1 base from V and 4 from J, leaving 8 bases between them. The CDR3 consists of 13 residues. The V gene's germline CDR1 is SEHNR and CDR2 FQNEAQ (reference sequence). The full variable domain, in which reference TRBV7-9 and TRBJ2-7 provide the parts outside the CDR3, is DTGVSQNPRHKITKRGQNVTFRCDPISEHNRLYWYRQTLGQGPEFLTYFQNEAQLEKSRLLSDRFSAERPKGSFSTLEIQRTEQGDSAMYLCASSLEQGYEQYFGPGTRLTVT.

The rearrangement links TRBV19 to TRBJ1-1, with D perhaps matching TRBD1 (5 bases). Germline V lookup: CDR1 LNHDA, CDR2 SQIVND (reference sequence). V dropped 6 bases and J dropped 5 bases, with 13 bases sitting between them. The CDR3 totals 13 residues. As DNA, the CDR3 is TGTGCCAGTAGGATGGGGGAGGGAACTGAAGCTTTCTTT. Its translation is CASRMGEGTEAFF.

CDR3 nucleotide sequence: TGTGTCGTACAGGGACAGACCTACGAGCAGTACTTC. Residues: CVVQGQTYEQYF. This chain links TRBV6-5 with TRBJ2-7; the match to TRBD1 covers 7 bases. CDR1 and CDR2 (germline): MNHEY, SVGAGI. The CDR3 is 12 amino acids.

V usage is TRBV7-2 and J usage is TRBJ1-2, with 7 nucleotides matching TRBD1. This CDR3 spans 15 amino acids. V lost 1 base, J lost 1 base, and 3 bases stayed unmatched. Per germline, CDR1 SGHTA and CDR2 FQGNSA. The CDR3 coding sequence is TGTGCCAGCAGCTTAGGGGGACAGAATAACTATGGCTACACCTTC. Its translation is CASSLGGQNNYGYTF.